The clone carrying this T cell receptor (beta chain) was recorded many times. Its antigen is unknown. CDR3 length equals 18 residues. The junction had 10 bases not matched to a gene; V was cut back by 6 bases and J by 0 bases. The data derive from a study of type 1 regulatory T cells. Study-wide background: An in vitro protocol generated T-allo10, a Tr1-enriched, alloantigen-specific CD4 T cell product. General study findings and limits: Compared with non-type 1 regulatory T cells, type 1 regulatory T cells showed a more restricted TCR repertoire.

MiXCR, applied by TCRdb to the reads, yields one record per CDR3 protein. Among about 42,000 distinct CDR3 sequences listed, 9% to 15% were seen once. This receptor was taken from a human donor in good health. The material sequenced was cultured non-Tr1 T cells, either the whole culture or a sorted T cell fraction (not recorded which). V and J are TRBV12-3 or TRBV12-4 and TRBJ2-1, with 11 bases identical to TRBD2. The CDR3 is CASRLAGERWRSYNEQFF. CDR3 bases: TGTGCCAGCAGACTAGCGGGAGAGAGATGGCGCTCCTACAATGAGCAGTTCTTC.